This entry lists 16 T cell receptor beta chains sequenced from one sample in a study of T cell responses to AZD1222 COVID-19 vaccine. Only in-frame clones appear in the TCRdb table, and some are missing; sequencing was by immunoSEQ multiplex PCR. The sample holds approximately 200,000 clones, around 88% seen once. This sample comprised peripheral blood, obtained on day 0 of AZD1222 vaccination. The receptors come from an adult in good health.

The chain uses TRBV18 and TRBJ1-2; a weak D match, TRBD1 (5 bases). V was cut by 3 bases and J by 1 base, with 9 bases left in between. The CDR3 has 14 residues. Per the germline V gene, CDR1 is KGHSH and CDR2 is LQKENI. The CDR3 coding sequence is TGTGCCAGCTCACCGGGACCGATTAACTATGGCTACACCTTC. It specifies CASSPGPINYGYTF. Full variable domain (missing parts from reference TRBV18 and TRBJ1-2): NAGVMQNPRHLVRRRGQEARLRCSPMKGHSHVYWYRQLPEEGLKFMVYLQKENIIDESGMPKERFSAEFPKEGPSILRIQQVVRGDSAAYFCASSPGPINYGYTFGSGTRLTVV.

The chain has TRBV10-1 and TRBJ2-1; D is possibly TRBD2 (6 bases). V was clipped by 3 bases and J by 5 bases, with 11 bases between them. The CDR3 loop spans 14 amino acids. Per the germline V gene, CDR1 is WNHNN and CDR2 is SYGVQD (reference sequence). The CDR3: CASSEGGKDNEQFF. CDR3 coding DNA: TGCGCCAGCAGTGAAGGCGGGAAGGACAATGAGCAGTTCTTC.

V is TRBV15 and J is TRBJ2-7; 7 bases line up with TRBD1. The V gene's germline CDR1 is LNHNV and CDR2 YYDKDF (reference sequence). V gave up 5 bases and J gave up 5 bases; unmatched junction bases: 9. The CDR3 loop spans 14 amino acids. The CDR3 coding sequence is TGTGCCACCAGCGTTCGACAGGGACCCGACGAGCAGTACTTC. Translation gives CATSVRQGPDEQYF. Full variable domain (missing parts from reference TRBV15 and TRBJ2-7): DAMVIQNPRYQVTQFGKPVTLSCSQTLNHNVMYWYQQKSSQAPKLLFHYYDKDFNNEADTPDNFQSRRPNTSFCFLDIRSPGLGDTAMYLCATSVRQGPDEQYFGPGTRLTVT.

CDR3 in DNA: TGTGCCAGCAGCCAATTAGCTCTCCGTAGCCAAGATGGCTACACCTTC. Its translation: CASSQLALRSQDGYTF. V and J are TRBV14 and TRBJ1-2; D is unresolved. The CDR3 is 16 amino acids. V dropped 2 bases and J dropped 6 bases, with 19 bases sitting between them. The germline gives CDR1 SGHDN, CDR2 FVKESK.

The chain carries TRBV7-7 and TRBJ2-7, with TRBD1 identical over 10 bases. V shed 5 bases, J shed 5 bases, and the junction held 6 bases outside the gene matches. The germline V gene has CDR1 SSHAT and CDR2 FNYEAQ (reference sequence). This CDR3 region has 14 residues. The CDR3 here is CASSPGGQGNEQYF. CDR3 coding DNA: TGTGCCAGCAGCCCGGGGGGACAGGGGAACGAGCAGTACTTC.

Only one count was recorded for this clone. This chain links TRBV28 with TRBJ2-1; D uncertain. There are 14 residues in the CDR3. CDR1 is MDHEN and CDR2 is SYDVKM in the germline V gene. V shed 2 bases and J shed 8 bases, with 13 bases lying between them. DNA for the CDR3: TGTGCCAGCAGTTTAGTCGGAGAATTTGATGAGCAGTTCTTC. Protein product: CASSLVGEFDEQFF.

This clone has a single count. The V and J genes are TRBV19 and TRBJ2-2, with 12 bases that match TRBD2. Germline V gene data show CDR1 as LNHDA and CDR2 as SQIVND (reference sequence). The V gene end was trimmed by 4 bases and the J gene end by 5 bases; junction bases not matched to a gene: 2. The CDR3 covers 15 residues. The CDR3 DNA reads as TGTGCCAGTAGTACCGGACTAGCGGGGACCGGGGAGCTGTTTTTT. Protein product: CASSTGLAGTGELFF.

The rearrangement links TRBV7-3 to TRBJ2-1, with 14 bases matching TRBD2. Germline-derived CDR1 and CDR2 are SGHTA and FQGTGA. V dropped 4 bases and J dropped 4; count of bases not matched to a gene: 6. The CDR3 loop spans 17 amino acids. The CDR3 region has the DNA TGTGCCAGCAGCTCCATGGGACTAGCGGGGGATTACAATGAGCAGTTCTTC. Protein: CASSSMGLAGDYNEQFF.

This clone showed up just a few times. The chain is built from TRBV9 and TRBJ1-2; 8 bases fit TRBD1. Germline V gene sequence: CDR1 SGDLS, CDR2 YYNGEE. J was trimmed by 4 bases and V by 0 bases; bases with no gene match: 5. This CDR3 is built from 15 residues. CDR3 nucleotide sequence: TGTGCCAGCAGCGTAGCTGGGACAGGCTCCTATGGCTACACCTTC. This encodes CASSVAGTGSYGYTF.

The chain employs TRBV10-3 and TRBJ1-1; a possible D gene is TRBD1 (6 bases). The V and J ends lost 6 bases and 0 bases respectively, with 14 bases between them. The CDR3 spans 15 residues. The germline V gene has CDR1 ENHRY and CDR2 SYGVKD. CDR3 loop: CAIRGAGTMNTEAFF. CDR3 in DNA: TGTGCCATCAGGGGGGCCGGGACAATGAACACTGAAGCTTTCTTT.

The chain is built from TRBV7-2 and TRBJ2-3; a possible D gene is TRBD2 (6 bases). From germline, CDR1 is SGHTA and CDR2 FQGNSA. The CDR3 sequence is 15 residues long. The germline V and J ends were trimmed by 5 bases and 5 bases, with 17 bases remaining between them. This chain's CDR3 is CASSPFGGTGDTQYF. CDR3 in DNA: TGTGCCAGCAGCCCCTTTGGGGGGACGGGAGATACGCAGTATTTT.

The CDR3 reads CSVRQGGDTEAFF. CDR3 nucleotides: TGCAGCGTTAGACAGGGGGGGGACACTGAAGCTTTCTTT. The chain is built from TRBV29-1 and TRBJ1-1; 9 bases are a match to TRBD1. Germline trimming cut 5 bases from V and 3 bases from J; bases unmatched to any gene: 4. The CDR3 totals 13 residues. Germline lookup yields CDR1 SQVTM and CDR2 ANQGSEA.

The chain recombines TRBV5-1 with TRBJ1-3; tentatively, D is TRBD1 (5 bases). With 4 bases removed from V and 2 bases from J, the gap between germline ends came to 19 bases. The CDR3 extends over 17 amino acids. Germline lookup yields CDR1 SGHRS and CDR2 YFSETQ. CDR3 loop: CASSRTTEEGPGNTIYF. The CDR3 DNA sequence: TGCGCCAGCAGCCGAACCACCGAGGAGGGGCCTGGAAACACCATATATTTT.

J is TRBJ2-7 and V is TRBV2; either TRBD1 or TRBD2 may supply D (5 bases each). Per the germline V gene, CDR1 is SNHLY and CDR2 is FYNNEI. The germline V and J ends were trimmed by 2 bases and 0 bases, with 11 bases remaining between them. The CDR3 has 15 amino acids. CDR3 sequence: CASSEWDGLSYEQYF. DNA for the CDR3: TGTGCCAGCAGTGAATGGGACGGACTCTCCTACGAGCAGTACTTC. Complete variable domain (other parts from reference TRBV2 and TRBJ2-7): EPEVTQTPSHQVTQMGQEVILRCVPISNHLYFYWYRQILGQKVEFLVSFYNNEISEKSEIFDDQFSVERPDGSNFTLKIRSTKLEDSAMYFCASSEWDGLSYEQYFGPGTRLTVT.

The chain combines TRBV4-1 with TRBJ2-5; D remains ambiguous. Looked up from germline, CDR1 is MGHRA and CDR2 is YSYEKL. The CDR3 has 13 residues. V shed 3 bases and J shed 5 bases, with 10 bases lying between them. As DNA, the CDR3 is TGCGCCAGCAGCCACGGTGGCCCGGAGACCCAGTACTTC. Protein product: CASSHGGPETQYF.

This clone was counted a few times. The chain employs TRBV12-5 and TRBJ2-7; TRBD2 matches at 10 bases. With 4 bases clipped from V and 4 bases from J, the junction kept 7 bases outside the gene matches. CDR1 and CDR2 from the germline V gene are LGHNT and FRNRAP. The length of the CDR3 is 15 residues. As DNA, the CDR3 is TGTGCTAGTGGTTCCCCGGGACTAGCGTCATACGAGCAGTACTTC. Protein product: CASGSPGLASYEQYF.